Listed below are T cell receptor beta chains from one sample, sequenced in a study of cytomegalovirus exposure and HLA in healthy donors. Data came from immunoSEQ multiplex PCR; TCRdb stores just in-frame clones and leaves some out. The sample yields about 160,000 clones, approximately 80% seen once. Sample: PBMCs. These TCRs come from a male donor in good health and CMV-seronegative. Each CDR3 is given with its conserved first and last residue. D genes are given only for firm matches. A clone size is listed for some rows: how often the clone was seen (once, few, many), or a class if it is expanded.

clone size,V gene,J gene,D gene,CDR3 protein,CDR3 DNA
.,TRBV7-6,TRBJ1-3,.,CASSKQEGWGNTIYF,TGTGCCAGCAGCAAACAGGAGGGGTGGGGAAACACCATATATTTT
.,TRBV19,TRBJ1-2,.,CASSPRTIGARGYTF,TGTGCCAGTAGCCCCCGAACGATAGGGGCCAGGGGCTACACCTTC
few,TRBV5-6,TRBJ2-7,TRBD2,CASSFLLAVNSYEQYF,TGTGCCAGCAGCTTTTTACTAGCGGTAAACTCCTACGAGCAGTACTTC
once,TRBV2,TRBJ2-1,TRBD2,CASSERGEGYNEQFF,TGTGCCAGCAGTGAGCGGGGGGAGGGTTACAATGAGCAGTTCTTC
.,TRBV4-2,TRBJ2-7,.,CASSLEGGRTIHYEQYF,TGTGCCAGCAGCCTCGAAGGAGGCAGAACGATCCACTACGAGCAGTACTTC
.,TRBV7-6,TRBJ1-5,TRBD1,CASSQDRGQPQHF,TGTGCCAGCAGCCAAGACAGGGGACAGCCCCAGCATTTT
once,TRBV5-4,TRBJ1-4,.,CASSLVQGTNEKLFF,TGTGCCAGCAGCTTGGTTCAGGGAACTAATGAAAAACTGTTTTTT
few,TRBV29-1,TRBJ1-6,.,CSVELYSPLHF,TGCAGCGTTGAACTCTATTCACCCCTCCACTTT
.,TRBV5-6,TRBJ1-1,.,CASSSFIRDSNWNTEAFF,TGTGCCAGCAGCTCCTTTATCCGGGACTCTAACTGGAACACTGAAGCTTTCTTT
once,TRBV6-5,TRBJ2-2,.,CASSYVPGETELFF,TGTGCCAGCAGTTATGTGCCCGGGGAAACTGAGCTGTTTTTT
.,TRBV6-5,TRBJ2-7,TRBD1,CASRTGTGGVYEQYF,TGTGCCAGCAGGACCGGGACAGGGGGCGTGTACGAGCAGTACTTC
.,TRBV14,TRBJ2-3,TRBD2,CASSQGSGGGADTQYF,TGTGCCAGCAGCCAAGGATCGGGCGGGGGGGCGGATACGCAGTATTTT
.,TRBV9,TRBJ2-7,.,CASSVGSVGSYEQYF,TGTGCCAGCAGCGTAGGCTCAGTTGGTTCCTACGAGCAGTACTTC
few,TRBV28,TRBJ1-1,TRBD1,CASSSPGQGHEAFF,TGTGCCAGCAGTTCCCCCGGACAGGGGCATGAAGCTTTCTTT
.,TRBV4-3,TRBJ2-7,TRBD1,CASSQGRGPDYEQYF,TGCGCCAGCAGCCAAGGTAGGGGGCCCGACTACGAGCAGTACTTC